The T cell receptor beta chain under discussion was sequenced for a study of blood T cell repertoires in COVID-19. In the study overall: Specimens from acute and convalescent COVID-19 originated in the United States, Italy and Spain.

V gave up 1 base and J gave up 1 base, with 14 bases separating them. CDR3 length: 17 amino acids. CDR1 and CDR2 from the germline V gene are LGHDT and YNNKEL (reference sequence). Using immunoSEQ multiplex PCR, the repertoire was profiled, and TCRdb retains in-frame clones only, with some absent. The sample shows 200,000 to 250,000 clones, 80% of them seen only once. What was sequenced was peripheral blood. The sequence derives from a woman in her 70s with acute or convalescent COVID-19. J is TRBJ1-5 and V is TRBV3-1 (or the pseudogene TRBV3-2); D is unclear. The CDR3 region is CASSQVRFTKSNQPQHF. The CDR3 DNA sequence: TGTGCCAGCAGCCAAGTCCGCTTCACTAAAAGCAATCAGCCCCAGCATTTT.